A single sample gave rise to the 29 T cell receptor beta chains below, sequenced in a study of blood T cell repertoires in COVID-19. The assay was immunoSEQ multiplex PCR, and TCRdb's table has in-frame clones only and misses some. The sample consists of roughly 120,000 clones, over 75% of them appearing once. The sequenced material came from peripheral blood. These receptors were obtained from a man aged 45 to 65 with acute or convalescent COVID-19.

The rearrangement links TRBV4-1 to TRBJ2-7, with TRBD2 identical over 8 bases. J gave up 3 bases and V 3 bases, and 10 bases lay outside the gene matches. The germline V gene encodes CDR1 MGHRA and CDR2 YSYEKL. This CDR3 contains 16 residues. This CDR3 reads CASSQGWASGSYEQYF. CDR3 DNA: TGCGCCAGCAGCCAGGGTTGGGCGAGCGGGAGCTACGAGCAGTACTTC.

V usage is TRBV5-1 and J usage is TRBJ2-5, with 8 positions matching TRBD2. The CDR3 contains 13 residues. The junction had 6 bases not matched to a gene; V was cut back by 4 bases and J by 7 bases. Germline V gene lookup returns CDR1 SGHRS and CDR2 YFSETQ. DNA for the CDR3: TGCGCCAGCAGCGGAGCGGGAGATCGGACCCAGTACTTC. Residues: CASSGAGDRTQYF.

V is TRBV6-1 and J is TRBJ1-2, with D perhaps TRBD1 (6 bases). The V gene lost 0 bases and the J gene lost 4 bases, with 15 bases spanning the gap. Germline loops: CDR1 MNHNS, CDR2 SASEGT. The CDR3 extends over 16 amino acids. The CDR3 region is CASSEAQGQAGYGYTF. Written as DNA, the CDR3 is TGTGCCAGCAGTGAAGCTCAGGGGCAGGCTGGCTATGGCTACACCTTC.

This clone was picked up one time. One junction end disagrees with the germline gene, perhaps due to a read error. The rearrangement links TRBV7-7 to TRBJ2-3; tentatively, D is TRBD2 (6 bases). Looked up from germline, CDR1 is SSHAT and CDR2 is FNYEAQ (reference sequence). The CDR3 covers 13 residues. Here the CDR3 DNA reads TGTGCTAGCAGTCGATCGGGAGTAGATACGCAGTATTTT. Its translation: CASSRSGVDTQYF.

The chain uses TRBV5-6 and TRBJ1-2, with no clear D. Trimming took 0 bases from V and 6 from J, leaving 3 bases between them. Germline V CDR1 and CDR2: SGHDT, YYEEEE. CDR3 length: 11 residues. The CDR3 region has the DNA TGTGCCAGCAGCTTGGGGCATGGCTACACCTTC. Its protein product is CASSLGHGYTF.

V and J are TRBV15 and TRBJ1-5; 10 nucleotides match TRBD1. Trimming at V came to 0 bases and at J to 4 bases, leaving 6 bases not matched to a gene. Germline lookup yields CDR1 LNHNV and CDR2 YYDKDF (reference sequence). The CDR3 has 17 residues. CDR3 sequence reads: CATSRDSLGQGNQPQHF. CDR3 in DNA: TGTGCCACCAGCAGAGATTCGCTGGGACAGGGGAATCAGCCCCAGCATTTT.

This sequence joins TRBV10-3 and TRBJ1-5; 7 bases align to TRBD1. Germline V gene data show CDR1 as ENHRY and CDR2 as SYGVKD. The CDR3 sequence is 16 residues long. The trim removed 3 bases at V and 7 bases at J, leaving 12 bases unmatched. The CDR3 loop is CAISERGQGGLQPQHF. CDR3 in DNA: TGTGCCATCAGTGAAAGAGGTCAGGGGGGCTTACAGCCCCAGCATTTT.

The CDR3 protein is CATSPGTGADEQYF. The CDR3 DNA sequence: TGTGCCACCAGCCCGGGGACAGGGGCCGACGAGCAGTACTTC. The chain couples TRBV15 to TRBJ2-7, with 10 bases matching TRBD1. J lost 5 bases, V lost 5 bases, and 6 bases had no gene match. The V gene's germline CDR1 is LNHNV and CDR2 YYDKDF (reference sequence). This CDR3 is 14 amino acids long. The whole variable domain, remainder taken from reference TRBV15 and TRBJ2-7, is DAMVIQNPRYQVTQFGKPVTLSCSQTLNHNVMYWYQQKSSQAPKLLFHYYDKDFNNEADTPDNFQSRRPNTSFCFLDIRSPGLGDTAMYLCATSPGTGADEQYFGPGTRLTVT.

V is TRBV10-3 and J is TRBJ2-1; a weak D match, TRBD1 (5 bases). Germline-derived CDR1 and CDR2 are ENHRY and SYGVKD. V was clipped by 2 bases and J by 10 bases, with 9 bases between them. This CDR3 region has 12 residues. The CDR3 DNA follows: TGTGCCATCAGTGAGCAGGGATACGAGCAGTTCTTC. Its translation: CAISEQGYEQFF.

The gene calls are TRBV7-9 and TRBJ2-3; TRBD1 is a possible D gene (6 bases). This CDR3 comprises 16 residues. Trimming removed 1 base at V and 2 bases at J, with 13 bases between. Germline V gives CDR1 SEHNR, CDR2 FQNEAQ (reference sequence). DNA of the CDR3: TGTGCCAGCAGCTTAGGCTCCCAGGGGAACACAGATACGCAGTATTTT. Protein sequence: CASSLGSQGNTDTQYF. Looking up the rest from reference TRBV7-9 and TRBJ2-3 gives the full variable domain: DTGVSQNPRHKITKRGQNVTFRCDPISEHNRLYWYRQTLGQGPEFLTYFQNEAQLEKSRLLSDRFSAERPKGSFSTLEIQRTEQGDSAMYLCASSLGSQGNTDTQYFGPGTRLTVL.

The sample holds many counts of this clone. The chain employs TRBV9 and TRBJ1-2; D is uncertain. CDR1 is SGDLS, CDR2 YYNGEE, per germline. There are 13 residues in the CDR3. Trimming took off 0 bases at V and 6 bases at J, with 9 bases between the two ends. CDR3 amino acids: CASSVGRENGYTF. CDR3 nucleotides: TGTGCCAGCAGCGTAGGGAGGGAAAATGGCTACACCTTC.

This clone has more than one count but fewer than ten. The CDR3 DNA is TGCGCCAGCAGCTTGGAAGGGGGCCTAAACACTGAAGCTTTCTTT. It specifies CASSLEGGLNTEAFF. The J gene is TRBJ1-1, the V gene TRBV5-1, with 7 bases that match TRBD1. The CDR3 spans 15 residues. Germline CDR1 reads SGHRS; CDR2 reads YFSETQ. V shed 0 bases, J shed 2 bases, and the junction held 4 bases outside the gene matches.

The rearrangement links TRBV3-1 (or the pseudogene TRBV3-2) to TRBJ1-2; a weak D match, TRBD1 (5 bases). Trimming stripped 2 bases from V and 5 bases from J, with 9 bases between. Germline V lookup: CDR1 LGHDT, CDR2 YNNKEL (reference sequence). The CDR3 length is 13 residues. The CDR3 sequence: CASSQSGGYGYTF. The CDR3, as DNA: TGTGCCAGCAGCCAATCCGGGGGGTATGGCTACACCTTC.

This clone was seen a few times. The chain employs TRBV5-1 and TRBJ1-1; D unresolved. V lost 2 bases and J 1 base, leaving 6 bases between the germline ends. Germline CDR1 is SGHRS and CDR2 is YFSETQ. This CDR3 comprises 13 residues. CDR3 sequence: CASSFQENTEAFF. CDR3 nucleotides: TGCGCCAGCAGCTTCCAGGAGAACACTGAAGCTTTCTTT.

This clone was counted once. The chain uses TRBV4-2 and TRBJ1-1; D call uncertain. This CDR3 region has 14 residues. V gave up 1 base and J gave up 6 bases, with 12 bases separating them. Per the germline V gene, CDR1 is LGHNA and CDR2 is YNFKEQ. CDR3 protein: CASSQVEERAEAFF. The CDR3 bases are TGTGCCAGCAGCCAAGTGGAGGAGAGGGCTGAAGCTTTCTTT.

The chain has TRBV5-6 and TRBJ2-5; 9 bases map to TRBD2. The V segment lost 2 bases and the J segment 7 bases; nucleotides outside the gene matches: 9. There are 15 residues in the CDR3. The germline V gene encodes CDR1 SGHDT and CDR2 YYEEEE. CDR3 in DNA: TGTGCCAGCAGCTTAGCGGGGGGCGGAAGAGGGACCCAGTACTTC. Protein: CASSLAGGGRGTQYF.

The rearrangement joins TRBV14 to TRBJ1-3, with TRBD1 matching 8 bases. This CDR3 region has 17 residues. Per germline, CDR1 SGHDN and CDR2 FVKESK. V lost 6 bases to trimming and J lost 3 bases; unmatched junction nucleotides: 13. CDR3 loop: CASSRPGTGRSGNTIYF. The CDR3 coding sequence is TGTGCCAGCAGTCGTCCCGGGACAGGTAGAAGTGGAAACACCATATATTTT.

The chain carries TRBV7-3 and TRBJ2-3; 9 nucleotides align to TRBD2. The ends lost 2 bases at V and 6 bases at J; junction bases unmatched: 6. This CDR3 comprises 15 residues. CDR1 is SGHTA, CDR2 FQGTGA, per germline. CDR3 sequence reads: CASSLLRGGPDTQYF. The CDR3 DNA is TGTGCCAGCAGCTTACTGCGGGGGGGCCCCGATACGCAGTATTTT.

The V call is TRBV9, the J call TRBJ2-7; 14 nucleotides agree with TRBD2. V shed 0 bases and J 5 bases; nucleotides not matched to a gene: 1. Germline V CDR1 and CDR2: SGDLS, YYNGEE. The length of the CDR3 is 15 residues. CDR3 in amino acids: CASSVGGLAGDEQYF. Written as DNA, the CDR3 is TGTGCCAGCAGCGTAGGGGGACTAGCGGGAGACGAGCAGTACTTC. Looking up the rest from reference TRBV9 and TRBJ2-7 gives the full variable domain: DSGVTQTPKHLITATGQRVTLRCSPRSGDLSVYWYQQSLDQGLQFLIQYYNGEERAKGNILERFSAQQFPDLHSELNLSSLELGDSALYFCASSVGGLAGDEQYFGPGTRLTVT.

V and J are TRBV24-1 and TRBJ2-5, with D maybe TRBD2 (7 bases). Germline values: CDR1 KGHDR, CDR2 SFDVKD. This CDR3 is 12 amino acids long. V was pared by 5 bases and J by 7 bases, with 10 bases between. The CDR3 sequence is CATSGRGATQYF. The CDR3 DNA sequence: TGTGCCACCAGTGGTCGGGGGGCGACCCAGTACTTC.

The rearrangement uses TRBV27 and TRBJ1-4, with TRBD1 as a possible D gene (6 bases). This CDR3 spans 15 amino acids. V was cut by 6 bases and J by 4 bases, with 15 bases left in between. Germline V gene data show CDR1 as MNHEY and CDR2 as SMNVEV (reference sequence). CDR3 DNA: TGTGCCAGCAGAAATGTAGGGGGTCTTAATGAAAAACTGTTTTTT. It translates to CASRNVGGLNEKLFF.

The CDR3 spells CSVEEGQGGEQYF. For the CDR3, the DNA is TGCAGCGTTGAGGAAGGACAGGGAGGCGAGCAGTACTTC. This chain links TRBV29-1 with TRBJ2-7; 8 bases line up with TRBD1. In germline, CDR1 is SQVTM, CDR2 ANQGSEA. V trimming: 3 bases; J trimming: 6 bases; junction bases outside the gene matches: 7. The CDR3 has 13 amino acids.

The CDR3 nucleotides are TGTGCCAGCCGACGGACAGCCCAGCCCTACGAGCAGTACTTC. It codes for CASRRTAQPYEQYF. The V call is TRBV27, the J call TRBJ2-7, with TRBD1 as a possible D gene (6 bases). The germline V gene has CDR1 MNHEY and CDR2 SMNVEV (reference sequence). The germline V and J ends were trimmed by 8 bases and 2 bases, with 16 bases remaining between them. The CDR3 length is 14 residues.

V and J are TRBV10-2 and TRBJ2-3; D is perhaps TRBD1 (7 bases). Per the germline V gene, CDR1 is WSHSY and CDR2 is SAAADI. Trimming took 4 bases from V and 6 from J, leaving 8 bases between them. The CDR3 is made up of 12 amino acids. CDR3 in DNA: TGCGCCAGCAGTGCAGGGGGGGATACGCAGTATTTT. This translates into CASSAGGDTQYF.

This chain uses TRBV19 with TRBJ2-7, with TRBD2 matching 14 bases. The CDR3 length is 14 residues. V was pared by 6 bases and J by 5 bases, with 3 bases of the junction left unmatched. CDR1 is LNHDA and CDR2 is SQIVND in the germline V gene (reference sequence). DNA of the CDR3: TGTGCCAGTAGAGGACTAGCGGGGGGTCACGAGCAGTACTTC. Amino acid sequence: CASRGLAGGHEQYF.

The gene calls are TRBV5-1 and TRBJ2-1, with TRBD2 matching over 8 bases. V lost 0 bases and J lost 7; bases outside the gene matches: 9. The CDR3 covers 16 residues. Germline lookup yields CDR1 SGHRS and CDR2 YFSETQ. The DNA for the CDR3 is TGCGCCAGCAGCTTGGGACCCGGGAGGGCACCAAATGAGCAGTTCTTC. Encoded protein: CASSLGPGRAPNEQFF.

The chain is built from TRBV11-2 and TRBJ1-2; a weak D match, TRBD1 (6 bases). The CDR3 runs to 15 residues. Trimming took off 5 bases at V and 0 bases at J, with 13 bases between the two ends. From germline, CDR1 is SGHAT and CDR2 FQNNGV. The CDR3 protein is CASSPDRTSNYGYTF. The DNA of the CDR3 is TGTGCCAGCAGCCCGGACAGAACGTCTAACTATGGCTACACCTTC.

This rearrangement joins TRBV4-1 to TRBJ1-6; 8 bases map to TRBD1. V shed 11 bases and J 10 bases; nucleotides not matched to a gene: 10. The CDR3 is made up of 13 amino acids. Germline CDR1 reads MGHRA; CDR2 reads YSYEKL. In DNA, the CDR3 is TGCGCCGGCGCCGGGACAGGAGGGTCACCCCTCCACTTT. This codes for CAGAGTGGSPLHF.

The CDR3 sequence is CASSPQGSLADTQYF. CDR3 DNA: TGTGCCAGCAGCCCGCAGGGAAGTTTAGCAGATACGCAGTATTTT. This rearrangement joins TRBV7-3 to TRBJ2-3; possible D gene TRBD1, 5 bases. The CDR3 totals 15 residues. CDR1 is SGHTA and CDR2 is FQGTGA in the germline V gene. Trimming pared 5 bases from V and 4 bases from J, leaving 16 bases between.